This T cell receptor (beta chain) was found in a study of T cells in Graves' hyperthyroidism and ophthalmopathy. RNA transcripts served as the template for amplifying TCR beta CDR3 regions. The HTBI primer set served for first-round RT-PCR of the TCR CDR3. MiXCR, applied by TCRdb to the multiplex PCR reads, yields one record per CDR3 protein. The data contain 550,000 to 850,000 distinct CDR3 sequences, roughly 20% of them singletons. PBMCs came from 7.5 to 10 ml fresh peripheral blood. In this sample, this clonotype turned up a few times. After removal of 0 bases from V and 3 bases from J, the junction contained 6 bases not matched to a gene. This CDR3 is 16 amino acids long. CDR1 and CDR2 from the germline V gene are LGHDT and YNNKEL (reference sequence).

The gene calls are TRBV3-1 and TRBJ2-7, with 9 bases matching TRBD2. Sequencing was performed on blood. This clonotype was obtained from a woman aged 45-65 years with Graves' hyperthyroidism that later progressed to Graves' ophthalmopathy. The CDR3 sequence is CASSQDPLAGYYEQYF. The CDR3 DNA sequence: TGTGCCAGCAGCCAAGATCCCCTAGCGGGGTACTACGAGCAGTACTTC.